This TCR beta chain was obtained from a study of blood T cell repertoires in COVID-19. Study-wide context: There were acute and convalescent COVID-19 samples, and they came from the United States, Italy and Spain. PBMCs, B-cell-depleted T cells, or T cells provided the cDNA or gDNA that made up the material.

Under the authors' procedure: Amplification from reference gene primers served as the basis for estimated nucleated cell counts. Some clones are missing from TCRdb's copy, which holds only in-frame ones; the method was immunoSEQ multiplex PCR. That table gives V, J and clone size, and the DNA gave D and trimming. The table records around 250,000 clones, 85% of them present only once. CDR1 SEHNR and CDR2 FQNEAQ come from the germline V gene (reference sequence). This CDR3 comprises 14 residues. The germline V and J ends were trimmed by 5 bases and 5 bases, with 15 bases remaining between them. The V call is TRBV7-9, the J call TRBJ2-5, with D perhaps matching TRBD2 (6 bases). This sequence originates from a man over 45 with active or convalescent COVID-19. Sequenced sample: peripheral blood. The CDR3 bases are TGTGCCAGCAGCCCCGACGGGGGATGGGAGACCCAGTACTTC. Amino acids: CASSPDGGWETQYF.